The 20 T cell receptor beta chains presented below share a single source sample, sequenced in a study of T cell responses to AZD1222 COVID-19 vaccine. Libraries were prepared by immunoSEQ multiplex PCR; TCRdb keeps only in-frame clonotypes and omits some of them. The sample records about 150,000 clones, approximately 85% being singletons. Here the sequenced sample was peripheral blood, taken on day 0 of AZD1222 vaccination. These receptors originate from an adult in good health.

This chain joins TRBV6-2 or TRBV6-3 and TRBJ1-1, with a tentative D call TRBD1 (5 bases). Germline V lookup: CDR1 MNHEY, CDR2 SVGEGT. The CDR3 length is 13 residues. Trimming stripped 0 bases from V and 7 bases from J, with 9 bases between. Here the CDR3 DNA reads TGTGCCAGCAGTTACTCGCCAGGGAGTGAAGCTTTCTTT. Translating gives CASSYSPGSEAFF.

The chain is built from TRBV24-1 and TRBJ2-3, with 8 bases lining up with TRBD2. CDR1 is KGHDR and CDR2 is SFDVKD in the germline V gene. The V segment lost 4 bases and the J segment 5 bases; nucleotides outside the gene matches: 10. This CDR3 comprises 16 residues. As DNA, the CDR3 is TGTGCCACCAGTGACACCCGGGGGGGCGGTCGAGATACGCAGTATTTT. Amino acids: CATSDTRGGGRDTQYF.

The chain joins TRBV4-1 to TRBJ1-2, with TRBD1 matching over 8 bases. The CDR3 contains 15 residues. V trimming: 5 bases; J trimming: 3 bases; junction bases outside the gene matches: 8. Germline V gene sequence: CDR1 MGHRA, CDR2 YSYEKL. DNA for the CDR3: TGCGCCAGCAGCACGTCGACAGGGGTCGACTATGGCTACACCTTC. Residues: CASSTSTGVDYGYTF.

CDR3 region: CASSKESSYEQYF. Here the CDR3 DNA reads TGTGCCAGCAGTAAGGAGAGCTCCTACGAGCAGTACTTC. The rearrangement uses TRBV5-4 and TRBJ2-7; D is undetermined. The ends were cut back, 5 bases at V and 0 bases at J, with 9 bases in the middle. This CDR3 is built from 13 residues. Germline CDR1 and CDR2: SGHNT and YYREEE (reference sequence).

The V gene is TRBV30, the J gene TRBJ2-2; no firm D call. The V end was cut by 3 bases, the J end by 6 bases, with 8 bases between. Germline values: CDR1 GTSNPN, CDR2 SVGIG (reference sequence). The CDR3 runs to 12 residues. CDR3 sequence: CAWRPAAGELFF. CDR3 nucleotide sequence: TGTGCCTGGAGGCCCGCGGCCGGGGAGCTGTTTTTT.

This clone was counted once. This sequence joins TRBV2 and TRBJ2-5, with D tentatively TRBD1 or TRBD2 (5 bases each). CDR1 SNHLY and CDR2 FYNNEI come from the germline V gene. This CDR3 has 15 residues. Deletions cut 9 bases from V and 5 bases from J, with 22 bases between. Here the CDR3 reads CARSGTRGRSETQYF. The CDR3 DNA is TGTGCCAGATCCGGGACCCGTGGTCGATCGGAGACCCAGTACTTC.

In its sample, this clone is medium-sized (0.01 to 0.1%). The chain has TRBV4-1 and TRBJ2-5; weak D call: TRBD2 (5 bases). CDR1 and CDR2 (germline): MGHRA, YSYEKL. CDR3 length: 14 amino acids. Trimming took off 4 bases at V and 2 bases at J, with 11 bases between the two ends. The CDR3 DNA sequence: TGCGCCAGCAGCCCCGGGGTCTTGCAAGAGACCCAGTACTTC. It encodes CASSPGVLQETQYF.

This clone was found a few times. This CDR3 reads CASSQGLVGEQFF. In DNA form, the CDR3 reads TGTGCCAGCAGCCAAGGACTAGTGGGTGAGCAGTTCTTC. The chain couples TRBV3-1 (or the pseudogene TRBV3-2) to TRBJ2-1; perhaps TRBD2 as D (6 bases). V gave up 1 base and J gave up 9 bases, with 10 bases separating them. The germline gives CDR1 LGHDT, CDR2 YNNKEL (reference sequence). There are 13 residues in the CDR3.

This chain connects TRBV5-6 to TRBJ1-5; D is uncertain. CDR3 length: 15 residues. Germline V gene data show CDR1 as SGHDT and CDR2 as YYEEEE. Trimming cost V 3 bases and J 1 base, with 11 bases left between them. CDR3 bases: TGTGCCAGCAGCTCCGGACCCGGAAGCAATCAGCCCCAGCATTTT. Its protein is CASSSGPGSNQPQHF.

The V call is TRBV10-3, the J call TRBJ2-2; D perhaps matches TRBD2 (6 bases). In germline, CDR1 is ENHRY, CDR2 SYGVKD. This CDR3 is built from 15 residues. The V end was cut by 10 bases, the J end by 1 base, with 16 bases between. The CDR3 DNA is TGTGCCACCCTCCGCCAGGGACTGAACACCGGGGAGCTGTTTTTT. As protein: CATLRQGLNTGELFF.

The V and J genes are TRBV5-1 and TRBJ1-1; the D is unclear. Trimming removed 0 bases at V and 4 bases at J, with 7 bases between. The V gene's germline CDR1 is SGHRS and CDR2 YFSETQ. The CDR3 covers 13 residues. The CDR3 DNA reads TGCGCCAGCAGCTTGGACAGAGCCACTGAAGCTTTCTTT. Its translation: CASSLDRATEAFF.

The genes are TRBV14 and TRBJ2-7, with D tentatively TRBD1 (6 bases). Germline assignment: CDR1 SGHDN and CDR2 FVKESK. The CDR3 runs to 16 residues. The V and J ends lost 4 bases and 5 bases respectively, with 21 bases between them. Written as DNA, the CDR3 is TGTGCCAGCAGCCCCAACGGTAGGGGGAGTTTCCACGAGCAGTACTTC. This encodes CASSPNGRGSFHEQYF.

The chain's CDR3 is CATSDPVGGRGNQPQHF. The CDR3, as DNA: TGTGCCACCAGTGATCCGGTCGGGGGGCGAGGCAATCAGCCCCAGCATTTT. The rearrangement links TRBV24-1 to TRBJ1-5, with a possible D match to TRBD1 (6 bases). The V and J ends lost 3 bases and 2 bases respectively, with 16 bases between them. This CDR3 spans 17 amino acids. Per germline, CDR1 KGHDR and CDR2 SFDVKD.

The chain links TRBV10-2 to TRBJ2-3; 7 positions match TRBD2. The germline V gene has CDR1 WSHSY and CDR2 SAAADI. Losses at the gene ends were 8 bases for V and 2 bases for J; bases not matched to a gene: 7. The CDR3 covers 14 residues. As DNA, the CDR3 is TGCGCCAGCCGGGGCGGGGGTCACACAGATACGCAGTATTTT. Translating gives CASRGGGHTDTQYF.

The chain links TRBV7-9 to TRBJ1-2, with D hard to call. The CDR3 is 14 residues long. CDR1 and CDR2 from the germline V gene are SEHNR and FQNEAQ (reference sequence). Trimming removed 2 bases at V and 0 bases at J, with 7 bases between. The CDR3 DNA follows: TGTGCCAGCAGCTTATCCGAATCTAACTATGGCTACACCTTC. Protein sequence: CASSLSESNYGYTF. The full variable domain, in which reference TRBV7-9 and TRBJ1-2 provide the parts outside the CDR3, is DTGVSQNPRHKITKRGQNVTFRCDPISEHNRLYWYRQTLGQGPEFLTYFQNEAQLEKSRLLSDRFSAERPKGSFSTLEIQRTEQGDSAMYLCASSLSESNYGYTFGSGTRLTVV.

The rearrangement links TRBV9 to TRBJ1-2; 10 nucleotides align to TRBD1. Trimming took 1 base from V and 1 from J; bases not matched to a gene: 10. The CDR3 is 18 amino acids. CDR1 and CDR2 from the germline V gene are SGDLS and YYNGEE. The CDR3 DNA sequence: TGTGCCAGCAGCGTACGGGCGGGACAGGGGTTTGTTAACTATGGCTACACCTTC. Translation gives CASSVRAGQGFVNYGYTF.

This chain uses TRBV12-3 or TRBV12-4 with TRBJ1-2; D is undetermined. Between the trimmed V and J ends, which lost 4 bases and 6 bases, there was a span of 12 bases. This CDR3 is built from 13 residues. The CDR3 DNA reads as TGTGCCAGCAGTTGGGCCGGTCAGAATGGCTACACCTTC. It translates to CASSWAGQNGYTF.

The V call is TRBV29-1, the J call TRBJ1-1; weak D call: TRBD1 (5 bases). Trimming pared 4 bases from V and 6 bases from J, leaving 12 bases between. In germline, CDR1 is SQVTM, CDR2 ANQGSEA. CDR3 length equals 12 residues. CDR3 nucleotide sequence: TGCAGCGTTGGGCCTCAGGGTCCTGAAGCTTTCTTT. Translation: CSVGPQGPEAFF.

The gene calls are TRBV9 and TRBJ1-2; unclear D gene. The length of the CDR3 is 15 residues. The ends were cut back, 0 bases at V and 1 base at J, with 10 bases in the middle. Germline V gene lookup returns CDR1 SGDLS and CDR2 YYNGEE. The CDR3 nucleotides read TGTGCCAGCAGCGTAGGCCGGGGTGTTAACTATGGCTACACCTTC. Translating gives CASSVGRGVNYGYTF.

The chain uses TRBV6-5 and TRBJ1-2; TRBD1 matches at 9 bases. The CDR3 consists of 15 residues. The J segment lost 6 bases and the V segment lost 7 bases, leaving 12 bases of the junction unmatched. Germline V gives CDR1 MNHEY, CDR2 SVGAGI. The CDR3 loop reads CASNSRPGTGNGYTF. CDR3 coding DNA: TGTGCCAGCAATTCGCGGCCCGGGACAGGGAATGGCTACACCTTC.